Presented here are 28 T cell receptor beta chains from one specimen sequenced in a study of blood T cell repertoires in COVID-19. Profiling relied on immunoSEQ multiplex PCR, and the TCRdb table lists in-frame clones only, not all of them. The repertoire holds more than 55,000 clones, with roughly 80% as singletons. The sequenced sample was peripheral blood. The receptors derive from a woman aged 70-85 years with acute or convalescent COVID-19.

This clone was picked up one time. The chain carries TRBV7-9 and TRBJ1-1, with D possibly TRBD1 on 6 matching bases. Trimming took 1 base from V and 2 from J, leaving 14 bases between them. Germline CDR1 is SEHNR and CDR2 is FQNEAQ (reference sequence). This CDR3 contains 16 residues. CDR3 amino acids: CASSLEVGRGNTEAFF. Here the CDR3 DNA reads TGTGCCAGCAGCTTAGAAGTCGGCAGGGGTAACACTGAAGCTTTCTTT.

This clone has just a few counts. V and J are TRBV4-1 and TRBJ1-2; 8 bases are shared with TRBD1. The germline V gene encodes CDR1 MGHRA and CDR2 YSYEKL. The CDR3 loop spans 17 amino acids. V lost 4 bases and J lost 3; bases outside the gene matches: 13. CDR3 nucleotide sequence: TGCGCCAGCAGCCCGTCCCCAGGACAGGGCGGTTACTATGGCTACACCTTC. This translates into CASSPSPGQGGYYGYTF.

The genes are TRBV19 and TRBJ1-2; 8 bases fit TRBD1. Germline CDR1 is LNHDA and CDR2 is SQIVND (reference sequence). V shed 3 bases and J 4 bases; nucleotides not matched to a gene: 4. The CDR3 is made up of 14 amino acids. CDR3 coding DNA: TGTGCCAGTAGTATGGAACAGGGGGGCTATGGCTACACCTTC. Translating gives CASSMEQGGYGYTF.

J is TRBJ2-6 and V is TRBV18; D possibly corresponds to TRBD2 (7 bases). This CDR3 is built from 16 residues. Trimming left V 6 bases short and J 7 bases short, with 19 bases between. Germline CDR1 KGHSH, CDR2 LQKENI. CDR3 DNA sequence: TGTGCCAGCTCTCCTTTGGGGGGGCAAGGCGCCAACGTCCTGACTTTC. Its protein product is CASSPLGGQGANVLTF.

There are a few counts of this clone. The V and J genes are TRBV4-1 and TRBJ2-7; tentatively, D is TRBD2 (5 bases). The V end was cut by 1 base, the J end by 5 bases, with 24 bases between. Germline V lookup: CDR1 MGHRA, CDR2 YSYEKL. The length of the CDR3 is 18 residues. For the CDR3, the DNA is TGCGCCAGCAGCCAAGCCGCCTTGGTGGGAGCGCCGCCCCACGAGCAGTACTTC. Translated: CASSQAALVGAPPHEQYF.

In its sample, this clone was seen a few times. The CDR3 sequence is CASSLTGQFYGYTF. The DNA of the CDR3 is TGCGCCAGCAGCCTTACGGGACAGTTTTATGGCTACACCTTC. The chain is built from TRBV10-2 and TRBJ1-2; 7 nucleotides match TRBD1. The CDR3 is 14 residues long. The V gene end was trimmed by 6 bases and the J gene end by 5 bases; junction bases not matched to a gene: 9. Germline V gene data show CDR1 as WSHSY and CDR2 as SAAADI.

The gene calls are TRBV19 and TRBJ1-1; D gene unclear. Germline CDR1 is LNHDA and CDR2 is SQIVND (reference sequence). The CDR3 is 13 residues long. V shed 5 bases and J shed 5 bases, with 12 bases lying between them. The CDR3 coding sequence is TGTGCCAGTAGTGTTCGCGGAGAGACTGAAGCTTTCTTT. Its protein product is CASSVRGETEAFF.

The V call is TRBV2, the J call TRBJ2-3; D gene uncertain. The CDR3 extends over 12 amino acids. V was pared by 7 bases and J by 2 bases, with 7 bases between. Germline CDR1 is SNHLY and CDR2 is FYNNEI. CDR3 protein: CASKLITDTQYF. The CDR3, as DNA: TGTGCCAGCAAACTGATCACAGATACGCAGTATTTT.

This clone was seen a handful of times. The rearrangement uses TRBV3-1 (or the pseudogene TRBV3-2) and TRBJ1-1; no clear D. The CDR3 loop spans 12 amino acids. The ends were cut back, 3 bases at V and 0 bases at J, with 2 bases in the middle. Germline V lookup: CDR1 LGHDT, CDR2 YNNKEL (reference sequence). CDR3 amino acids: CASSHMNTEAFF. The CDR3 DNA is TGTGCCAGCAGCCACATGAACACTGAAGCTTTCTTT.

V is TRBV6-1 and J is TRBJ2-7, with TRBD1 identical over 9 bases. Germline assignment: CDR1 MNHNS and CDR2 SASEGT. With V trimmed by 2 bases and J by 6 bases, 11 bases remained unmatched. CDR3 length: 16 amino acids. The CDR3 DNA sequence: TGTGCCAGCAGTGAACTAACCGGGACAGGGCAAGGCGAGCAGTACTTC. Translation gives CASSELTGTGQGEQYF.

The genes are TRBV7-9 and TRBJ2-7; maybe TRBD1 (5 bases). The V gene lost 5 bases and the J gene lost 6 bases, with 11 bases spanning the gap. The CDR3 consists of 12 residues. The germline V gene has CDR1 SEHNR and CDR2 FQNEAQ (reference sequence). CDR3 in amino acids: CASSPDSTEQYV. The CDR3 region has the DNA TGTGCCAGCAGCCCCGACAGTACCGAGCAGTACGTC.

The chain employs TRBV2 and TRBJ1-1, with D perhaps TRBD1 (6 bases). Germline-derived CDR1 and CDR2 are SNHLY and FYNNEI. The CDR3 is 13 residues long. With 8 bases removed from V and 10 bases from J, the gap between germline ends came to 20 bases. As DNA, the CDR3 is TGTGCCAGCGGCCAAGAAGAAGGACAGAGAGCTTTCTTT. Its protein is CASGQEEGQRAFF.

The chain is built from TRBV6-5 and TRBJ2-7; tentatively, D is TRBD1 (7 bases). Germline lookup yields CDR1 MNHEY and CDR2 SVGAGI. This CDR3 region has 13 residues. V was pared by 5 bases and J by 5 bases, with 13 bases between. The CDR3, as DNA: TGTGCCAGCAGTCCGACAGGGAGGCACGAGCAGTACTTC. Translation gives CASSPTGRHEQYF.

CDR3 loop: CASPPGGYSNQPQHF. DNA for the CDR3: TGTGCCAGCCCACCGGGAGGATATAGCAATCAGCCCCAGCATTTT. This chain links TRBV21-1 with TRBJ1-5. TRBV21-1 is a known pseudogene. The CDR3 length is 15 residues.

The chain joins TRBV20-1 to TRBJ1-3; no reliable D call. Per germline, CDR1 DFQATT and CDR2 SNEGSKA (reference sequence). The CDR3 extends over 11 amino acids. V lost 6 bases to trimming and J lost 5 bases, with 8 bases between them. The CDR3 region has the DNA TGCAGTGCCATTCACAGAAACACCATATATTTT. Protein sequence: CSAIHRNTIYF.

The gene calls are TRBV11-3 and TRBJ2-5; 12 bases map to TRBD1. From germline, CDR1 is SGHNT and CDR2 YENEEA. The CDR3 runs 16 residues. Losses at the gene ends were 5 bases for V and 4 bases for J; bases not matched to a gene: 8. Written as DNA, the CDR3 is TGTGCCAGCAGCCGGGGACAGGGGGCTTTAGGAGAGACCCAGTACTTC. It codes for CASSRGQGALGETQYF.

The chain links TRBV7-9 to TRBJ1-2, with D possibly TRBD1 on 5 matching bases. CDR1 is SEHNR and CDR2 is FQNEAQ in the germline V gene (reference sequence). The length of the CDR3 is 15 residues. V gave up 0 bases and J gave up 3 bases, with 11 bases separating them. CDR3 amino acids: CASSLARGVDYGYTF. In nucleotides, the CDR3 is TGTGCCAGCAGCTTAGCGCGGGGGGTTGACTATGGCTACACCTTC.

This clone was seen a handful of times. The chain couples TRBV27 to TRBJ1-1, with no clear D. Germline V lookup: CDR1 MNHEY, CDR2 SMNVEV (reference sequence). This CDR3 contains 15 residues. V lost 0 bases, J lost 1 base, and 9 bases lay in between. CDR3 nucleotides: TGTGCCAGCAGTTTATCCCACTACCAGAACACTGAAGCTTTCTTT. Translation gives CASSLSHYQNTEAFF.

This clone was picked up many times. The chain combines TRBV7-3 with TRBJ2-1, with 8 positions matching TRBD1. J was trimmed by 9 bases and V by 5 bases; bases with no gene match: 3. This CDR3 comprises 12 residues. Germline lookup yields CDR1 SGHTA and CDR2 FQGTGA. In DNA, the CDR3 is TGTGCCAGCAGCCCAGACAGGGGTGAGCAGTTCTTC. It yields the protein CASSPDRGEQFF.

This clone was counted between two and nine times. V and J are TRBV30 and TRBJ2-7, with 9 nucleotides matching TRBD2. The CDR3 extends over 15 amino acids. The V and J ends lost 3 bases and 2 bases, in that order; junction bases with no gene match: 8. Germline-derived CDR1 and CDR2 are GTSNPN and SVGIG (reference sequence). CDR3 bases: TGTGCCTGGAGGCCTTCTAGCGGGGCGCCCTACGAGCAGTACTTC. It encodes CAWRPSSGAPYEQYF.

This clone is a singleton in its sample. The chain is built from TRBV14 and TRBJ1-4, with 7 bases matching TRBD1. The CDR3 covers 17 residues. The V gene end was trimmed by 4 bases and the J gene end by 1 base; junction bases not matched to a gene: 9. CDR1 and CDR2 (germline): SGHDN, FVKESK. CDR3 amino acids: CASSLRQGTLTNEKLFF. DNA of the CDR3: TGTGCCAGCAGCCTGCGACAGGGAACATTAACTAATGAAAAACTGTTTTTT.

This clone occurred a few times. The chain uses TRBV7-3 and TRBJ1-6; D gene ambiguous. V was cut by 3 bases and J by 3 bases, with 3 bases left in between. The length of the CDR3 is 13 residues. CDR1 and CDR2 from the germline V gene are SGHTA and FQGTGA. This CDR3 is CASSFNYNSPLHF. In DNA form, the CDR3 reads TGTGCCAGCAGCTTCAACTATAATTCACCCCTCCACTTT.

The chain carries TRBV7-2 and TRBJ2-7; 8 bases fit TRBD1. The CDR3 has 14 residues. The V gene end was trimmed by 3 bases and the J gene end by 2 bases; junction bases not matched to a gene: 3. CDR1 is SGHTA and CDR2 is FQGNSA in the germline V gene. The DNA for the CDR3 is TGTGCCAGCAGCTTCCGGGACAGGACCTACGAGCAGTACTTC. Translated, it gives CASSFRDRTYEQYF.

The chain couples TRBV5-1 to TRBJ2-1; 12 nucleotides match TRBD2. The V gene end was trimmed by 4 bases and the J gene end by 7 bases; junction bases not matched to a gene: 3. This CDR3 has 14 amino acids. Germline lookup yields CDR1 SGHRS and CDR2 YFSETQ. Here the CDR3 reads CASSVGTSGNEQFF. CDR3 sequence (DNA): TGCGCCAGCAGCGTGGGGACTAGCGGGAATGAGCAGTTCTTC.

The chain recombines TRBV10-3 with TRBJ1-1, with D perhaps TRBD1 (5 bases). This CDR3 is built from 13 residues. The ends were cut back, 2 bases at V and 8 bases at J, with 12 bases in the middle. In germline, CDR1 is ENHRY, CDR2 SYGVKD. CDR3 sequence reads: CAISEVRGVEAFF. The CDR3 DNA is TGTGCCATCAGTGAGGTCCGGGGGGTCGAAGCTTTCTTT.

The chain joins TRBV19 to TRBJ2-1; 7 positions match TRBD2. The V gene's germline CDR1 is LNHDA and CDR2 SQIVND (reference sequence). J lost 9 bases, V lost 1 base, and 12 bases had no gene match. The CDR3 loop spans 16 amino acids. CDR3 loop: CASSIVRTGGAAEQFF. CDR3 nucleotides: TGTGCCAGTAGTATAGTCCGAACGGGGGGAGCCGCTGAGCAGTTCTTC.

This clone was detected only once. This sequence joins TRBV13 and TRBJ1-1; no definite D call. The CDR3 totals 13 residues. Trimming shortened V by 2 bases and J by 5 bases, and 9 bases separated the two germline ends. The germline V gene encodes CDR1 PRHDT and CDR2 FYEKMQ (reference sequence). CDR3 loop: CASSLQMETEAFF. CDR3 nucleotides: TGTGCCAGCAGCTTACAGATGGAGACTGAAGCTTTCTTT. The whole variable domain, remainder taken from reference TRBV13 and TRBJ1-1, is AAGVIQSPRHLIKEKRETATLKCYPIPRHDTVYWYQQGPGQDPQFLISFYEKMQSDKGSIPDRFSAQQFSDYHSELNMSSLELGDSALYFCASSLQMETEAFFGQGTRLTVV.

This clone was seen only a few times. This chain connects TRBV6-5 to TRBJ2-7, with TRBD2 identical over 9 bases. V trimming: 6 bases; J trimming: 6 bases; junction bases outside the gene matches: 12. This CDR3 has 15 amino acids. Looked up from germline, CDR1 is MNHEY and CDR2 is SVGAGI. CDR3 DNA: TGTGCCAGCAGGGAGCGGGGGGCTGTTCCCCGCGAGCAGTACGTC. This translates into CASRERGAVPREQYV.